This TCR beta chain came from a study of T cells in Graves' hyperthyroidism and ophthalmopathy. Germline CDR1 MNHNS, CDR2 SASEGT. This CDR3 has 14 residues. Trimming pared 7 bases from V and 3 bases from J, leaving 16 bases between. Points on this clonotype: Its antigen is currently unknown. Since a much larger clone is just one base distant, this may be a read error.

It was RNA transcripts that yielded the amplified TCR beta CDR3 regions. A set of HTBI primers served as the primers for a first-round RT-PCR of the TCR CDR3. TCRdb reprocessed the multiplex PCR reads with MiXCR, giving one entry per CDR3 protein. This sample has hundreds of thousands of distinct CDR3 sequences, with roughly 14% found just once. Study results and limitations: Ophthalmopathy onset followed model prediction by a median about six months.

Source material: blood. The rearrangement uses TRBV6-1 and TRBJ2-7, with D possibly TRBD2 on 7 matching bases. The receptor was isolated from a woman aged 40 to 50 with Graves' ophthalmopathy. The CDR3 is CASKLGGGDYEQYF. CDR3 nucleotides: TGTGCCAGCAAATTAGGGGGGGGTGACTACGAGCAGTACTTC.